A single sample is the source of the 10 T cell receptor beta chains below, sequenced in a study of neurological immune-mediated disorders. TCRdb itself ran the 5' RACE reads through MiXCR, one entry per CDR3 protein. The top ten clones hold around 1.4% of a sample with 95,000 to 150,000 distinct CDR3 sequences, 3.2% of them seen once. The sample consisted of PBMCs. All receptors derive from a woman aged 25-40 years with multiple sclerosis.

Many counts were recorded for this clonotype. The CDR3 DNA reads as TGTGCCAGCAGTTACCTCGACCTGGGGATTCAGGGGGTGGCGTCAGAGACCCAGTACTTC. This encodes CASSYLDLGIQGVASETQYF. The chain links TRBV6-5 to TRBJ2-5; 7 nucleotides line up with TRBD1. V lost 2 bases, J lost 4 bases, and 22 bases stayed unmatched. This CDR3 region has 20 residues. Looked up from germline, CDR1 is MNHEY and CDR2 is SVGAGI.

This sequence joins TRBV12-3 or TRBV12-4 and TRBJ2-3; unclear D gene. Trimming stripped 7 bases from V and 1 base from J, with 9 bases between. The CDR3 runs 13 residues. The CDR3 sequence is CASTHQGTDTQYF. Written as DNA, the CDR3 is TGTGCCAGCACACACCAAGGCACAGATACGCAGTATTTT.

The table lists this clonotype with many counts. The chain links TRBV25-1 to TRBJ1-6, with D tentatively TRBD1 (5 bases). The CDR3 length is 15 residues. The V end lost 7 bases, the J end lost 3 bases, and 13 bases lay between the germline ends. Germline values: CDR1 MGHDK, CDR2 SYGVNS. CDR3 nucleotides: TGTGCCAGCACCCCCGGACAAGGCTATAATTCACCCCTCCACTTT. It encodes CASTPGQGYNSPLHF.

This clonotype was observed at least ten times. The V and J genes are TRBV3-1 and TRBJ2-4; 9 nucleotides match TRBD2. Unmatched junction bases numbered 5, after V lost 1 base and J lost 7 bases. This CDR3 region has 15 residues. Germline CDR1 reads LGHDT; CDR2 reads YNNKEL (reference sequence). CDR3 residues: CASSQGGTSGNIQYF. CDR3 bases: TGTGCCAGCAGCCAAGGTGGTACTAGCGGGAACATTCAGTACTTC.

This clonotype has ten or more counts. The chain combines TRBV20-1 with TRBJ1-1, with a tentative D call TRBD1 (5 bases). Trimming pared 1 base from V and 3 bases from J, leaving 9 bases between. Germline loops: CDR1 DFQATT, CDR2 SNEGSKA (reference sequence). The CDR3 runs 13 residues. The CDR3 sequence: CSARVGGHTEAFF. The CDR3 DNA sequence: TGCAGTGCTAGAGTTGGGGGTCACACTGAAGCTTTCTTT.

This clonotype was counted only a few times. This chain uses TRBV5-1 with TRBJ2-5; tentatively, D is TRBD1 or TRBD2 (5 bases each). CDR1 is SGHRS, CDR2 YFSETQ, per germline. CDR3 length: 15 amino acids. V was trimmed by 4 bases and J by 1 base, leaving 14 bases between them. CDR3 nucleotide sequence: TGCGCCAGCAGCCGGGGACGGCTGGGCCAAGAGACCCAGTACTTC. Protein sequence: CASSRGRLGQETQYF.

The table lists this clonotype with a count of one. V and J are TRBV11-3 and TRBJ1-1, with D unclear. The CDR3 has 13 residues. V lost 5 bases to trimming and J lost 4 bases, with 11 bases between them. Per the germline V gene, CDR1 is SGHNT and CDR2 is YENEEA. The CDR3 here is CASSLLRSTEAFF. CDR3 DNA sequence: TGTGCCAGCAGCCTGCTACGGAGCACTGAAGCTTTCTTT. Combining the CDR3 with reference TRBV11-3 and TRBJ1-1 gives the whole variable domain EAGVVQSPRYKIIEKKQPVAFWCNPISGHNTLYWYLQNLGQGPELLIRYENEEAVDDSQLPKDRFSAERLKGVDSTLKIQPAELGDSAVYLCASSLLRSTEAFFGQGTRLTVV.

This clonotype was recorded at least ten times. This chain links TRBV20-1 with TRBJ1-4; D ambiguous. Germline-derived CDR1 and CDR2 are DFQATT and SNEGSKA (reference sequence). V shed 1 base and J shed 8 bases, with 5 bases lying between them. This CDR3 contains 11 residues. The CDR3 DNA sequence: TGCAGTGCTAGAGGTTTGGAAAAACTGTTTTTT. Its protein is CSARGLEKLFF.

This clonotype was seen ten or more times. The rearrangement joins TRBV29-1 to TRBJ1-1; TRBD1 is a possible D gene (5 bases). V shed 4 bases and J shed 5 bases, with 17 bases lying between them. The CDR3 runs 14 residues. CDR1 is SQVTM, CDR2 ANQGSEA, per germline. The CDR3 DNA reads TGCAGCGTTGGGGGCAGCCAAATGGCAACTGAAGCTTTCTTT. Amino acids: CSVGGSQMATEAFF.

The table lists this clonotype with many counts. This chain joins TRBV10-3 and TRBJ1-1; 11 positions agree with TRBD1. The germline V gene encodes CDR1 ENHRY and CDR2 SYGVKD. Trimming cost V 4 bases and J 4 bases; bases outside gene matches: 5. This CDR3 comprises 15 residues. CDR3 nucleotides: TGTGCCATCAGTGTCGCCGGGACAGGGGGCACTGAAGCTTTCTTT. The encoded protein is CAISVAGTGGTEAFF.